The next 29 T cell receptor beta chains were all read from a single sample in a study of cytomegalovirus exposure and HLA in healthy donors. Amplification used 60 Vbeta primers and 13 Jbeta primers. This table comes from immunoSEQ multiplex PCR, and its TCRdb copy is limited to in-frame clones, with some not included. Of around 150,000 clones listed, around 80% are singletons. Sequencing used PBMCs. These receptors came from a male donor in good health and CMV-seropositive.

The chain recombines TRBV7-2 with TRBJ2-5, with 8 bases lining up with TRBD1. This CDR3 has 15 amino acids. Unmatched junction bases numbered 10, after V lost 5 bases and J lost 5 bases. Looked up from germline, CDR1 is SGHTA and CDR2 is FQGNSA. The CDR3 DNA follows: TGTGCCAGCAGCCCTCTTAGGACAGGGAGTGAGACCCAGTACTTC. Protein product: CASSPLRTGSETQYF.

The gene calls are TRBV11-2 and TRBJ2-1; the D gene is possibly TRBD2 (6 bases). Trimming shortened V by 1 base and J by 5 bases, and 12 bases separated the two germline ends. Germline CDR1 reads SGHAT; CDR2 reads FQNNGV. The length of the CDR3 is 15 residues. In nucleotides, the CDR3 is TGTGCCAGCAGCTTAGGGAGGGTAAGGCACAATGAGCAGTTCTTC. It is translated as CASSLGRVRHNEQFF. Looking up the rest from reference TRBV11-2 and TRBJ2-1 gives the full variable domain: EAGVAQSPRYKIIEKRQSVAFWCNPISGHATLYWYQQILGQGPKLLIQFQNNGVVDDSQLPKDRFSAERLKGVDSTLKIQPAKLEDSAVYLCASSLGRVRHNEQFFGPGTRLTVL.

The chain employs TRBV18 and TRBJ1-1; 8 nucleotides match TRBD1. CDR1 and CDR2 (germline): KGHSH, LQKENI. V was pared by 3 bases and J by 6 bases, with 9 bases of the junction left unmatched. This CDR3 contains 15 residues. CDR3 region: CASSPVTGGKAEAFF. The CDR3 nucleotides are TGTGCCAGCTCACCCGTTACAGGGGGTAAAGCTGAAGCTTTCTTT.

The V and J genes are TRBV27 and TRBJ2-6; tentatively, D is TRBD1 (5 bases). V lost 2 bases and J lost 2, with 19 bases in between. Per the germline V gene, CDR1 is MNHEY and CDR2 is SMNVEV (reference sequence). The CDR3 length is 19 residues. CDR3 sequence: CASSLLQAKTLAGANVLTF. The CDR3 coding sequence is TGTGCCAGCAGTTTACTACAGGCAAAAACACTTGCTGGGGCCAACGTCCTGACTTTC.

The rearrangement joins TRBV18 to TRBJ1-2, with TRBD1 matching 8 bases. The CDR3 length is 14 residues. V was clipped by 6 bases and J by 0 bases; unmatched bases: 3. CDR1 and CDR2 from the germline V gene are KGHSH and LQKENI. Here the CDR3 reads CASSQTGANYGYTF. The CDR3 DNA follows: TGTGCCAGCTCCCAGACAGGGGCTAACTATGGCTACACCTTC.

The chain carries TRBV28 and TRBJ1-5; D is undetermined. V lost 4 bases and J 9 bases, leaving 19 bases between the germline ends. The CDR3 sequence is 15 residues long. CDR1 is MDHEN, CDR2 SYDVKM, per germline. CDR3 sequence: CASSSQASSGPPQHF. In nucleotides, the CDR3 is TGTGCCAGCAGTTCCCAGGCTTCATCAGGTCCGCCCCAGCATTTT.

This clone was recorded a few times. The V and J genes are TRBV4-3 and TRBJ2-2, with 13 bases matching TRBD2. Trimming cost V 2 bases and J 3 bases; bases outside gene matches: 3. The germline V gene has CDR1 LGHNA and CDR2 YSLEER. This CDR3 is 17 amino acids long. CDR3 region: CASSQPGLAGDTGELFF. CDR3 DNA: TGCGCCAGCAGCCAACCAGGACTAGCGGGGGACACCGGGGAGCTGTTTTTT.

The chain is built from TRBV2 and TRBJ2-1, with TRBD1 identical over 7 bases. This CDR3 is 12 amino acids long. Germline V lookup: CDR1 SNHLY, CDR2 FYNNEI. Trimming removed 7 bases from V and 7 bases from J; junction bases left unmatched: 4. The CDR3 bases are TGTGCCAGCACGATGGACAGGAATGAGCAGTTCTTC. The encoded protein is CASTMDRNEQFF.

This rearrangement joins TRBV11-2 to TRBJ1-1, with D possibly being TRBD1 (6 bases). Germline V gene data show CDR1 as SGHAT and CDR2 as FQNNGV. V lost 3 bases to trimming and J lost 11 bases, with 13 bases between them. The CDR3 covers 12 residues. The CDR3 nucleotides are TGTGCCAGCAGCTTTACCGAGGGGGGGGCTTTCTTT. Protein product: CASSFTEGGAFF.

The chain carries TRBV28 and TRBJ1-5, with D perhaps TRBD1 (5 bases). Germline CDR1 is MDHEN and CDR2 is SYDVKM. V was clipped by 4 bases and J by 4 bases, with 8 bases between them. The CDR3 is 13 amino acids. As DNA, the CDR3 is TGTGCCAGCAGTTGGGGCAGGAATCAGCCCCAGCATTTT. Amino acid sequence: CASSWGRNQPQHF.

The CDR3 loop reads CASSIKVLAGTETQYF. The DNA for the CDR3 is TGTGCCAGTAGTATAAAAGTATTAGCGGGGACAGAGACCCAGTACTTC. The chain links TRBV19 to TRBJ2-5; 8 bases map to TRBD2. Per germline, CDR1 LNHDA and CDR2 SQIVND (reference sequence). CDR3 length: 16 amino acids. Germline trimming cut 2 bases from V and 4 bases from J; bases unmatched to any gene: 9.

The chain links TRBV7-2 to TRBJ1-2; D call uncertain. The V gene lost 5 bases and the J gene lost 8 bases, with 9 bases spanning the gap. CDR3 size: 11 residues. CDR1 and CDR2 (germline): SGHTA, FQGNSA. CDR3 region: CASSAPGGYTF. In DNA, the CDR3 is TGTGCCAGCAGCGCCCCTGGCGGCTACACCTTC.

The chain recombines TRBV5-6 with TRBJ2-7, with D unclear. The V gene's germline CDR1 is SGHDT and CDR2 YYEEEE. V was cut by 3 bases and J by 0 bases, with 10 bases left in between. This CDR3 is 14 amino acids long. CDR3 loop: CASSSYEASYEQYF. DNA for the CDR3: TGTGCCAGCAGCTCGTACGAGGCCTCCTACGAGCAGTACTTC.

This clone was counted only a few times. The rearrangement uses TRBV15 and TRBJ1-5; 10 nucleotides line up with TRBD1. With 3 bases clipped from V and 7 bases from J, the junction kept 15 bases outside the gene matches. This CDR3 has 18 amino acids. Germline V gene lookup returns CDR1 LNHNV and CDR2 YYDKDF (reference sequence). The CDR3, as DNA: TGTGCCACCAGCAGTGTTCACTCGACAGGGGGCGCGAGACAGCCCCAGCATTTT. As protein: CATSSVHSTGGARQPQHF.

CDR3 in amino acids: CASSLTTGYQPQHF. For the CDR3, the DNA is TGTGCCAGCAGCCTTACGACAGGTTATCAGCCCCAGCATTTT. The chain carries TRBV7-2 and TRBJ1-5; D possibly corresponds to TRBD1 (6 bases). The CDR3 sequence is 14 residues long. CDR1 and CDR2 (germline): SGHTA, FQGNSA. V lost 5 bases and J 5 bases, leaving 13 bases between the germline ends.

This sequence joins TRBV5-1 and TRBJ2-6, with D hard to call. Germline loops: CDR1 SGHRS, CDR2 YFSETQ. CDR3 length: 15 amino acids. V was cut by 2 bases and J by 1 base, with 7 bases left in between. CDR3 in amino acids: CASSFGNSGANVLTF. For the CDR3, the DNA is TGCGCCAGCAGCTTTGGCAATTCTGGGGCCAACGTCCTGACTTTC.

CDR3 in DNA: TGTGCCAGCATCCTACTCGGACAGACTGAAGCTTTCTTT. Amino acid sequence: CASILLGQTEAFF. The chain combines TRBV6-1 with TRBJ1-1; D is possibly TRBD1 (6 bases). CDR3 length equals 13 residues. V was cut by 7 bases and J by 5 bases, with 14 bases left in between. Germline assignment: CDR1 MNHNS and CDR2 SASEGT.

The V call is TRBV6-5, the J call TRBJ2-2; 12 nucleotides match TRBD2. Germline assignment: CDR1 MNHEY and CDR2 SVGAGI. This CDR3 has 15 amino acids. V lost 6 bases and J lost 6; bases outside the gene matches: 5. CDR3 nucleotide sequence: TGTGCCAGCAGCGCTAGCGGGGGGGCCCCCGGGGAGCTGTTTTTT. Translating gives CASSASGGAPGELFF.

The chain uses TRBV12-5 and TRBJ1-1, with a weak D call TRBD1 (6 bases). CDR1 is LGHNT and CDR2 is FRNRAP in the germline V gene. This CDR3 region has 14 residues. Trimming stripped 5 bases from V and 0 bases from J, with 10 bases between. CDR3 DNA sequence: TGTGCTAGTGGTCAGGGGACAATGAACACTGAAGCTTTCTTT. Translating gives CASGQGTMNTEAFF. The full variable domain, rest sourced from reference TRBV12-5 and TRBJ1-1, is DARVTQTPRHKVTEMGQEVTMRCQPILGHNTVFWYRQTMMQGLELLAYFRNRAPLDDSGMPKDRFSAEMPDATLATLKIQPSEPRDSAVYFCASGQGTMNTEAFFGQGTRLTVV.

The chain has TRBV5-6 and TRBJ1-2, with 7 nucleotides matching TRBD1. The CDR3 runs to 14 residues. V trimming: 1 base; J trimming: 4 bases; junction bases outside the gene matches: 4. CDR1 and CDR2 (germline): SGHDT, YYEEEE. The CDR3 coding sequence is TGTGCCAGCAGCTTGTTCCAGGGGGTCTATGGCTACACCTTC. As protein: CASSLFQGVYGYTF.

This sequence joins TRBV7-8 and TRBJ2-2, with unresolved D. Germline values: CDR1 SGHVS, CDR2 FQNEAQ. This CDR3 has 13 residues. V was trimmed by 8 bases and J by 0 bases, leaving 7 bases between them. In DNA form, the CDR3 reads TGTGCCAGCCGCGAGACGAACACCGGGGAGCTGTTTTTT. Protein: CASRETNTGELFF.

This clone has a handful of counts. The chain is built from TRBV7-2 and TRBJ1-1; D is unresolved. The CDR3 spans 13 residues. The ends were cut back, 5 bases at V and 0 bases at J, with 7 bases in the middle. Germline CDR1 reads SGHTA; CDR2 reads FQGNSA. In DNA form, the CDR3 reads TGTGCCAGCAGCGTTCAGATGAACACTGAAGCTTTCTTT. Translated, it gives CASSVQMNTEAFF.

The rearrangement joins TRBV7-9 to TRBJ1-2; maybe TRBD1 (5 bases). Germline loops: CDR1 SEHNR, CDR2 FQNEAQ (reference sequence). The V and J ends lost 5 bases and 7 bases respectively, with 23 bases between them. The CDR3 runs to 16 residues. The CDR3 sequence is CASSLGADPRSGGYTF. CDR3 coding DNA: TGTGCCAGCAGCCTTGGGGCAGACCCGAGGAGTGGTGGCTACACCTTC.

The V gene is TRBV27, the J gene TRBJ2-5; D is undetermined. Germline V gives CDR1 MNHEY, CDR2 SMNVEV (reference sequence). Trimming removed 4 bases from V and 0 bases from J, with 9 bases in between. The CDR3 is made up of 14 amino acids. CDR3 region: CASSSTWNQETQYF. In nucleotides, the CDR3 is TGTGCCAGCAGTTCGACATGGAACCAAGAGACCCAGTACTTC.

CDR3 in amino acids: CASSLFGQNNGYTF. As DNA, the CDR3 is TGCGCCAGCAGCTTGTTCGGACAGAACAATGGCTACACCTTC. The chain recombines TRBV5-1 with TRBJ1-2, with D perhaps matching TRBD1 (6 bases). The V end lost 1 base, the J end lost 6 bases, and 13 bases lay between the germline ends. CDR3 length equals 14 residues. The germline V gene has CDR1 SGHRS and CDR2 YFSETQ.

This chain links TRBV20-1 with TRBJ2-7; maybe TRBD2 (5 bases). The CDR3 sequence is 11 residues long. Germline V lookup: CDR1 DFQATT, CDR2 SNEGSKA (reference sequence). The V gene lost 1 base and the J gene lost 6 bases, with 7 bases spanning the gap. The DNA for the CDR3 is TGCAGTGCTAGAGTGGGGAGCGAGCAGTACTTC. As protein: CSARVGSEQYF.

The CDR3 loop is CASSGDTALIYNEQFF. DNA for the CDR3: TGTGCCAGCAGCGGGGACACCGCCTTGATCTACAATGAGCAGTTCTTC. The rearrangement links TRBV27 to TRBJ2-1; possible D gene TRBD1, 6 bases. CDR3 length: 16 amino acids. Trimming shortened V by 6 bases and J by 3 bases, and 18 bases separated the two germline ends. Germline loops: CDR1 MNHEY, CDR2 SMNVEV (reference sequence).

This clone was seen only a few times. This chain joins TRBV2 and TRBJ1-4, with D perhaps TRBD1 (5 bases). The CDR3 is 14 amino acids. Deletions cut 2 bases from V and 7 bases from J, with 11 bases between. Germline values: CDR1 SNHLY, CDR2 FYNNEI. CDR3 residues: CASSELGATEKLFF. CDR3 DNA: TGTGCCAGCAGTGAATTAGGGGCCACTGAAAAACTGTTTTTT.

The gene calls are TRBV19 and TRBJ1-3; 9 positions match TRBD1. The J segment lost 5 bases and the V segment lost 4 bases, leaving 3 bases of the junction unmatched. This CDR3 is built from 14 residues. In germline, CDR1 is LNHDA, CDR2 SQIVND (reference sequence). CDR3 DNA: TGTGCCAGTAGTAGCACAGGGGGCCGAAACACCATATATTTT. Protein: CASSSTGGRNTIYF.